The clone carrying this TCR beta chain was picked up a small number of times. TCRdb independently ran MiXCR on the 5' RACE reads; one entry per CDR3 protein. The profile covers 60,000 to 70,000 distinct CDR3 sequences, with 15% to 20% appearing a single time and about 4.7% taken by the ten largest. CDR3 size: 13 residues. The V end lost 7 bases, the J end lost 4 bases, and 13 bases lay between the germline ends. This entry belongs to a study of T cells of healthy individuals. The TCR comes from a human donor in good health. V and J are TRBV12-3 or TRBV12-4 and TRBJ1-2; a possible D gene is TRBD1 (5 bases). The CDR3 sequence: CASTQDKFYGYTF. The CDR3 DNA is TGTGCCAGCACCCAGGACAAATTCTATGGCTACACCTTC.